This is a list of T cell receptor beta chains from one sample in a study of blood T cell repertoires in COVID-19. The method was immunoSEQ multiplex PCR; TCRdb's version includes in-frame clones alone and lacks a portion of them. The data contain over 70,000 clones, 82% of them seen just once; the ten biggest clones take up around 3.9%. The specimen sequenced was peripheral blood. The receptors were sampled from a woman between 55 and 75 years old with acute or convalescent COVID-19. CDR3s include the opening cysteine and the closing phenylalanine or tryptophan. Each record gives: clone size, V gene, CDR3 length, D gene, J gene, CDR3 protein, CDR3 DNA. The D gene is left open where the match is weak. The size entry is marked missing in some rows and otherwise reads once, few, many or a size class.

>NA|TRBV6-2/TRBV6-3|17|NA|TRBJ1-5
CASSRRGLWKGNQPQHF
TGTGCCAGCAGCCGTAGGGGACTCTGGAAAGGCAATCAGCCCCAGCATTTT
>NA|TRBV5-4|16|TRBD1|TRBJ1-1
CASSRGDRGRNTEAFF
TGTGCCAGCAGCCGGGGGGACAGGGGGAGGAACACTGAAGCTTTCTTT
>NA|TRBV6-5|14|NA|TRBJ1-2
CASNTPGGLYGYTF
TGTGCCAGCAACACACCGGGGGGCCTCTATGGCTACACCTTC
>NA|TRBV9|14|NA|TRBJ1-6
CASSVTGRDSPLHF
TGTGCCAGCAGCGTTACAGGGCGGGATTCACCCCTCCACTTT
>once|TRBV9|16|TRBD1|TRBJ1-3
CASSPRDRYSGNTIYF
TGTGCCAGCAGCCCCCGGGACAGATACTCTGGAAACACCATATATTTT
>NA|TRBV21-1|16|NA|TRBJ2-1
CASSPRGTGTRDEQFF
TGTGCCAGCAGCCCCCGAGGGACAGGGACGAGAGATGAGCAGTTCTTC
>NA|TRBV28|13|TRBD1|TRBJ1-4
CASTSGGGEKLFF
TGTGCCAGCACTTCAGGGGGAGGAGAAAAACTGTTTTTT
>NA|TRBV10-3|15|TRBD2|TRBJ2-1
CAIRERGANYNEQFF
TGTGCCATCAGGGAGCGGGGGGCGAACTACAATGAGCAGTTCTTC
>NA|TRBV2|16|TRBD2|TRBJ2-7
CASSEGRRGVSYEQYF
TGTGCCAGCAGTGAAGGGCGGCGGGGGGTCTCCTACGAGCAGTACTTC
>NA|TRBV28|14|TRBD1|TRBJ1-5
CASRGGQVNQPQHF
TGTGCCAGCAGGGGGGGACAGGTAAATCAGCCCCAGCATTTT
>NA|TRBV6-6|16|NA|TRBJ2-7
CASSYSEGVPPYEQYF
TGTGCCAGCAGTTACTCGGAAGGAGTCCCTCCATACGAGCAGTACTTC
>NA|TRBV5-1|14|NA|TRBJ2-5
CASSIGGVQETQYF
TGCGCCAGCAGCATCGGCGGGGTACAAGAGACCCAGTACTTC
>many|TRBV24-1|15|NA|TRBJ1-6
CATSDSGEPGSPLHF
TGTGCCACCAGTGATTCAGGGGAGCCGGGTTCACCCCTCCACTTT
>NA|TRBV14|14|NA|TRBJ2-7
CASSPIISAYEQYF
TGTGCCAGCAGCCCGATCATTTCAGCCTACGAGCAGTACTTC
>NA|TRBV30|14|NA|TRBJ1-5
CAWSVWGGDQPQHF
TGTGCCTGGAGTGTATGGGGAGGGGATCAGCCCCAGCATTTT
>NA|TRBV3-1/TRBV3-2|15|TRBD2|TRBJ2-7
CASSQGRGGSYEQYF
TGTGCCAGCAGCCAAGGTCGGGGGGGCTCCTACGAGCAGTACTTC
>NA|TRBV10-3|13|TRBD1|TRBJ1-2
CAIPGQGLSGYTF
TGTGCCATCCCGGGACAGGGGCTTTCTGGCTACACCTTC
>few|TRBV27|17|TRBD2|TRBJ2-1
CASSLSTSDRTYDEQFF
TGTGCCAGCAGTTTATCGACTAGCGACAGAACGTACGATGAGCAGTTCTTC
>NA|TRBV18|16|TRBD2|TRBJ2-3
CASSPPRAGGADTQYF
TGTGCCAGCTCACCACCGAGAGCGGGAGGTGCAGATACGCAGTATTTT
>NA|TRBV7-9|16|NA|TRBJ1-2
CASSLAKEEKVYGYTF
TGTGCCAGCAGCTTAGCGAAGGAGGAGAAGGTCTATGGCTACACCTTC
>NA|TRBV5-1|18|NA|TRBJ1-2
CASSFGNLPGGRDYGYTF
TGCGCCAGCAGCTTTGGGAATCTTCCGGGAGGAAGGGACTATGGCTACACCTTC
>once|TRBV9|16|TRBD1|TRBJ1-2
CASSAQRTGGTYGYTF
TGTGCCAGCAGCGCCCAACGGACAGGGGGCACATATGGCTACACCTTC
>NA|TRBV18|14|NA|TRBJ1-1
CASSPYGGSTEAFF
TGTGCCAGCTCACCATACGGGGGGAGCACTGAAGCTTTCTTT
>NA|TRBV10-3|11|NA|TRBJ2-7
CAISEGHGQYF
TGTGCCATCAGTGAGGGACACGGGCAGTACTTC
>NA|TRBV4-1|15|NA|TRBJ1-2
CASSQDLRGSSGYTF
TGCGCCAGCAGCCAAGATTTACGGGGGAGTAGCGGCTACACCTTC
>NA|TRBV5-1|14|NA|TRBJ2-7
CASSLGTVSYEQYF
TGCGCCAGCAGCTTAGGAACAGTGTCCTACGAGCAGTACTTC
>few|TRBV10-3|14|TRBD1|TRBJ1-2
CAISGTGGIDGYTF
TGTGCCATCAGTGGGACAGGGGGCATTGATGGCTACACCTTC
>NA|TRBV9|19|TRBD1|TRBJ1-2
CASSVDSGQGVIANYGYTF
TGTGCCAGCAGCGTAGATTCGGGACAGGGGGTGATAGCTAACTATGGCTACACCTTC
>NA|TRBV27|15|NA|TRBJ1-1
CASSLRLTGITEAFF
TGTGCCAGCAGTTTACGCCTAACAGGGATCACTGAAGCTTTCTTT
>NA|TRBV11-2|16|NA|TRBJ2-7
CASSLASGRSTYEQYF
TGTGCCAGCAGCTTAGCTTCTGGTAGATCTACCTACGAGCAGTACTTC
>NA|TRBV19|13|NA|TRBJ2-5
CASSPLQGETQYF
TGTGCCAGTAGTCCGCTCCAGGGGGAGACCCAGTACTTC
>NA|TRBV6-5|14|NA|TRBJ1-1
CASQSEGRHTEAFF
TGTGCCAGCCAAAGCGAAGGGAGACACACTGAAGCTTTCTTT
>NA|TRBV29-1|13|TRBD1|TRBJ1-2
CSGGEKDRVGYTF
TGCAGCGGGGGGGAAAAGGACAGGGTTGGCTACACCTTC
>NA|TRBV9|16|TRBD1|TRBJ2-3
CASSVQAGTGGDTQYF
TGTGCCAGCAGCGTCCAAGCCGGGACAGGGGGTGATACGCAGTATTTT
>NA|TRBV9|13|NA|TRBJ2-1
CASSGALKNEQFF
TGTGCCAGCAGCGGCGCCCTCAAGAATGAGCAGTTCTTC
>NA|TRBV19|18|TRBD2|TRBJ2-3
CASSIGASAGVPSDTQYF
TGTGCCAGTAGTATAGGGGCCTCAGCGGGAGTCCCCTCCGATACGCAGTATTTT
>NA|TRBV11-2|16|NA|TRBJ1-6
CASSPRDRETQPPLHF
TGTGCCAGCAGCCCGCGTGACAGAGAAACTCAACCACCCCTCCACTTT
>NA|TRBV5-8|13|NA|TRBJ2-7
CASSFGLTYEQYF
TGTGCCAGCAGCTTTGGGCTCACCTACGAGCAGTACTTC
>NA|TRBV28|16|TRBD1|TRBJ2-2
CASSLGQGALTGELFF
TGTGCCAGCAGCCTCGGACAGGGGGCACTCACCGGGGAGCTGTTTTTT
>NA|TRBV27|15|TRBD2|TRBJ2-7
CASSFFGAGGREQYF
TGTGCCAGCAGTTTTTTCGGAGCGGGAGGTAGGGAGCAGTACTTC